The 24 T cell receptor beta chains below come from one sample, sequenced in a study of T-cell memory formation after mild COVID-19. One entry per CDR3 protein, called by TCRdb with MiXCR from the 5' RACE reads. In the table there are roughly 180,000 distinct CDR3 sequences, less than 20% of which are singletons. The sequencing sample was made of PBMCs or a T cell subset sorted from them (not recorded which). All receptors come from a man aged 18 to 29 who had mild COVID-19 (a few samples of this study predate the infection). Cell type and time point are not known.

This clonotype was counted between two and nine times. The chain combines TRBV28 with TRBJ1-5; D gene ambiguous. Trimming cost V 1 base and J 2 bases, with 9 bases left between them. In germline, CDR1 is MDHEN, CDR2 SYDVKM. CDR3 length equals 15 residues. The CDR3 nucleotides read TGTGCCAGCAGTTTATCTTACTCAGGCAATCAGCCCCAGCATTTT. It codes for CASSLSYSGNQPQHF.

This rearrangement joins TRBV20-1 to TRBJ2-3; no firm D call. CDR3 size: 9 residues. Trimming took off 7 bases at V and 4 bases at J, with 3 bases between the two ends. Germline CDR1 reads DFQATT; CDR2 reads SNEGSKA (reference sequence). The DNA of the CDR3 is TGCAGTGTCCCAGATACGCAGTATTTT. Translation: CSVPDTQYF.

This rearrangement joins TRBV20-1 to TRBJ1-2; 8 nucleotides align to TRBD1. The CDR3 consists of 14 residues. Germline assignment: CDR1 DFQATT and CDR2 SNEGSKA (reference sequence). V trimming: 6 bases; J trimming: 3 bases; junction bases outside the gene matches: 9. The CDR3 nucleotides are TGCAGTGCAGGACAGGGCTTTCTGGACTATGGCTACACCTTC. Protein sequence: CSAGQGFLDYGYTF.

Only a few counts were recorded for this clonotype. The V and J genes are TRBV28 and TRBJ2-7; D remains unclear. Germline CDR1 MDHEN, CDR2 SYDVKM. This CDR3 is built from 11 residues. Trimming left V 6 bases short and J 3 bases short, with 6 bases between. CDR3 coding DNA: TGTGCCAGCAGCAACAGCTACGAGCAGTACGTC. It codes for CASSNSYEQYV.

This chain links TRBV6-2 or TRBV6-3 with TRBJ2-1; TRBD2 is a possible D gene (5 bases). Trimming removed 7 bases from V and 0 bases from J, with 10 bases in between. This CDR3 is 14 amino acids long. Germline lookup yields CDR1 MNHEY and CDR2 SVGEGT. This CDR3 is CASNSRGSYNEQFF. The CDR3 nucleotides are TGTGCCAGCAATTCCCGGGGCTCCTACAATGAGCAGTTCTTC.

This clonotype appeared a single time. This chain connects TRBV7-9 to TRBJ2-1, with D perhaps matching TRBD1 (6 bases). The CDR3 is 14 amino acids. Germline V gene data show CDR1 as SEHNR and CDR2 as FQNEAQ (reference sequence). V was shortened by 8 bases and J by 2 bases, with 13 bases between the two germline ends. CDR3 in amino acids: CASQTGYPYNEQFF. In DNA, the CDR3 is TGTGCCAGCCAAACAGGGTACCCCTACAATGAGCAGTTCTTC.

This chain links TRBV2 with TRBJ2-5, with a possible D match to TRBD1 (5 bases). Germline CDR1 SNHLY, CDR2 FYNNEI. V lost 7 bases and J lost 2, with 11 bases in between. CDR3 length: 13 residues. CDR3 residues: CASIDSNQETQYF. CDR3 nucleotide sequence: TGTGCCAGCATAGACAGCAATCAAGAGACCCAGTACTTC.

This clonotype was picked up many times. V is TRBV5-5 and J is TRBJ1-6, with no clear D. This CDR3 has 18 amino acids. Germline CDR1 SGHKS, CDR2 YYEKEE (reference sequence). V gave up 0 bases and J gave up 4 bases, with 17 bases separating them. The CDR3 DNA is TGTGCCAGCAGCTTGGGCCACGTCTCCCGTGGATATAATTCACCCCTCCACTTT. This gives the protein CASSLGHVSRGYNSPLHF. Variable domain in full (rest from reference TRBV5-5 and TRBJ1-6): DAGVTQSPTHLIKTRGQQVTLRCSPISGHKSVSWYQQVLGQGPQFIFQYYEKEERGRGNFPDRFSARQFPNYSSELNVNALLLGDSALYLCASSLGHVSRGYNSPLHFGNGTRLTVT.

The sample holds many counts of this clonotype. This chain links TRBV7-9 with TRBJ2-5, with D perhaps TRBD1 (5 bases). The CDR3 sequence is 14 residues long. The germline V gene has CDR1 SEHNR and CDR2 FQNEAQ (reference sequence). Trimming stripped 0 bases from V and 3 bases from J, with 8 bases between. The CDR3, as DNA: TGTGCCAGCAGCTTAGCCCCGGACAAAGAGACCCAGTACTTC. It specifies CASSLAPDKETQYF.

A few counts support this clonotype. The chain is built from TRBV7-2 and TRBJ2-5; 9 bases agree with TRBD2. The ends lost 1 base at V and 4 bases at J; junction bases unmatched: 13. Germline loops: CDR1 SGHTA, CDR2 FQGNSA. The CDR3 contains 18 residues. CDR3 region: CASSLGPASGVRGETQYF. The CDR3 nucleotides are TGTGCCAGCAGCTTAGGTCCGGCTAGCGGGGTACGGGGAGAGACCCAGTACTTC.

This clonotype was found a few times. The chain combines TRBV5-1 with TRBJ2-3; no reliable D call. Germline V gene sequence: CDR1 SGHRS, CDR2 YFSETQ. The CDR3 runs 14 residues. V lost 3 bases and J lost 2, with 10 bases in between. The DNA for the CDR3 is TGCGCCAGCAGCTCCCTGCCCTACACAGATACGCAGTATTTT. Residues: CASSSLPYTDTQYF.

This clonotype has a count of ten or more. This chain connects TRBV6-2 or TRBV6-3 to TRBJ2-1; D may be TRBD1 (5 bases). Trimming pared 6 bases from V and 5 bases from J, leaving 14 bases between. Germline CDR1 reads MNHEY; CDR2 reads SVGEGT. There are 14 residues in the CDR3. CDR3 protein: CASSPSGHNNEQFF. In DNA form, the CDR3 reads TGTGCCAGCAGCCCTTCCGGACACAACAATGAGCAGTTCTTC.

This clonotype has a handful of counts. The chain recombines TRBV6-5 with TRBJ1-2; unclear D gene. Trimming stripped 8 bases from V and 7 bases from J, with 14 bases between. Germline V CDR1 and CDR2: MNHEY, SVGAGI. The CDR3 has 12 residues. CDR3 protein: CASGSPAFGYTF. CDR3 bases: TGTGCCAGCGGCTCCCCGGCGTTTGGCTACACCTTC.

The chain couples TRBV7-2 to TRBJ2-3, with D possibly being TRBD1 (6 bases). The V and J ends lost 6 bases and 4 bases respectively, with 17 bases between them. The CDR3 loop spans 15 amino acids. From germline, CDR1 is SGHTA and CDR2 FQGNSA. The CDR3 nucleotides read TGTGCCAGCAGTCCGCCCACAGGGTATCCAGATACGCAGTATTTT. Its translation: CASSPPTGYPDTQYF.

This clonotype was recorded a few times. V is TRBV5-1 and J is TRBJ2-3; no clear D gene. Germline-derived CDR1 and CDR2 are SGHRS and YFSETQ. V lost 4 bases and J lost 5, with 14 bases in between. This CDR3 contains 14 residues. CDR3 in amino acids: CASSLPGPGDTQYF. CDR3 bases: TGCGCCAGCAGCCTACCCGGGCCGGGAGATACGCAGTATTTT.

The CDR3 here is CASSERAGGRTDTQYF. The CDR3 DNA reads as TGTGCCAGCAGTGAACGGGCGGGGGGCCGCACAGATACGCAGTATTTT. The V gene is TRBV2, the J gene TRBJ2-3, with TRBD2 matching over 8 bases. J gave up 1 base and V 2 bases, and 5 bases lay outside the gene matches. The V gene's germline CDR1 is SNHLY and CDR2 FYNNEI. The CDR3 length is 16 residues.

A few counts support this clonotype. V is TRBV12-3 or TRBV12-4 and J is TRBJ1-5; D might be TRBD1 (6 bases). Trimming shortened V by 6 bases and J by 7 bases, and 13 bases separated the two germline ends. The CDR3 covers 13 residues. The CDR3 DNA sequence: TGTGCCAGCAGCAGACAGGTGAACCAGCCCCAGCATTTT. Amino acid sequence: CASSRQVNQPQHF.

This chain connects TRBV6-1 to TRBJ2-3; the match to TRBD2 covers 7 bases. Looked up from germline, CDR1 is MNHNS and CDR2 is SASEGT. This CDR3 region has 16 residues. The ends lost 5 bases at V and 3 bases at J; junction bases unmatched: 11. The chain's CDR3 is CASSHGPTRGTDTQYF. CDR3 coding DNA: TGTGCCAGCAGTCACGGTCCCACGCGGGGGACAGATACGCAGTATTTT.

In this sample, this clonotype turned up a few times. The J gene is TRBJ2-5, the V gene TRBV6-2 or TRBV6-3; 8 bases are shared with TRBD2. The trim removed 4 bases at V and 0 bases at J, leaving 7 bases unmatched. The CDR3 length is 16 residues. Looked up from germline, CDR1 is MNHEY and CDR2 is SVGEGT. The CDR3 protein is CASSSTSAVYQETQYF. The CDR3 DNA sequence: TGTGCCAGCAGTTCGACTAGCGCAGTGTACCAAGAGACCCAGTACTTC.

The chain combines TRBV4-1 with TRBJ1-1; 8 bases match TRBD1. The CDR3 consists of 20 residues. J lost 1 base, V lost 1 base, and 17 bases had no gene match. Germline assignment: CDR1 MGHRA and CDR2 YSYEKL. The CDR3, as DNA: TGCGCCAGCAGCCAAGTCCCAACCCCTATGGACAGGGCGGGGAACACTGAAGCTTTCTTT. Residues: CASSQVPTPMDRAGNTEAFF.

This clonotype was counted between two and nine times. The chain recombines TRBV18 with TRBJ1-4; no definite D call. The CDR3 consists of 13 residues. Looked up from germline, CDR1 is KGHSH and CDR2 is LQKENI. Trimming cost V 8 bases and J 8 bases, with 15 bases left between them. CDR3 amino acids: CASTRTEEEKLFF. The CDR3 nucleotides are TGTGCCAGCACGCGGACCGAGGAGGAAAAACTGTTTTTT.

This clonotype appeared many times. The rearrangement links TRBV11-2 to TRBJ2-2; D possibly uses TRBD1 or TRBD2 (5 bases each). From germline, CDR1 is SGHAT and CDR2 FQNNGV. The CDR3 is 17 residues long. Deletions cut 1 base from V and 5 bases from J, with 17 bases between. The CDR3 DNA reads as TGTGCCAGCAGCTTAGGGCCGGGGCAGGGCTGGACCGGGGAGCTGTTTTTT. Protein: CASSLGPGQGWTGELFF.

This clonotype was detected a few times. The genes are TRBV5-5 and TRBJ2-5, with D unresolved. Germline V gives CDR1 SGHKS, CDR2 YYEKEE (reference sequence). Deletions cut 5 bases from V and 3 bases from J, with 11 bases between. CDR3 length: 13 residues. CDR3 loop: CASSTDWEETQYF. CDR3 bases: TGTGCCAGCAGTACAGATTGGGAAGAGACCCAGTACTTC. Complete variable domain (other parts from reference TRBV5-5 and TRBJ2-5): DAGVTQSPTHLIKTRGQQVTLRCSPISGHKSVSWYQQVLGQGPQFIFQYYEKEERGRGNFPDRFSARQFPNYSSELNVNALLLGDSALYLCASSTDWEETQYFGPGTRLLVL.

The sample holds a few counts of this clonotype. This chain joins TRBV20-1 and TRBJ2-3; TRBD2 matches 8 bases. The germline gives CDR1 DFQATT, CDR2 SNEGSKA (reference sequence). The CDR3 spans 15 residues. With 0 bases clipped from V and 5 bases from J, the junction kept 7 bases outside the gene matches. CDR3: CSARETGGAGDTQYF. The CDR3 DNA follows: TGCAGTGCTAGAGAGACCGGGGGGGCCGGAGATACGCAGTATTTT.